A selection of T cell receptor beta chains follows, all from one sample in a study of blood T cell repertoires in COVID-19. Clones were sequenced by immunoSEQ multiplex PCR, and TCRdb holds only the in-frame ones, with some missing. Here the sample spans 380,000 or so clones, around 90% being singletons. Input material: peripheral blood. These receptor sequences come from a man aged 35 to 55 with acute or convalescent COVID-19. Both conserved end residues are trimmed from each CDR3. The order of the fields is V gene, J gene, D gene, clone size, CDR3 protein. The D gene is left open where the match is weak. Size is omitted from some rows. Given values are once, few, many or a class for expanded clones.

v_call: TRBV6-4
j_call: TRBJ1-2
d_call: NA
clone_size: NA
cdr3_aa: ASSERETGRTI

v_call: TRBV18
j_call: TRBJ1-2
d_call: TRBD1
clone_size: NA
cdr3_aa: ASSQDRGYGYT

v_call: TRBV15
j_call: TRBJ2-5
d_call: NA
clone_size: NA
cdr3_aa: ATSHRLFREETQY

v_call: TRBV9
j_call: TRBJ1-1
d_call: NA
clone_size: NA
cdr3_aa: ASSVTGSWRQSMNTEAF

v_call: TRBV5-1
j_call: TRBJ2-3
d_call: NA
clone_size: NA
cdr3_aa: ASSLQDRRDTQY

v_call: TRBV7-3
j_call: TRBJ1-1
d_call: NA
clone_size: NA
cdr3_aa: ASSLSRRTEAF

v_call: TRBV4-1
j_call: TRBJ2-3
d_call: TRBD2
clone_size: NA
cdr3_aa: ASSPFGGGNTDTQY

v_call: TRBV9
j_call: TRBJ2-5
d_call: NA
clone_size: NA
cdr3_aa: ASSVEDSQETQY

v_call: TRBV6-2/TRBV6-3
j_call: TRBJ1-1
d_call: NA
clone_size: NA
cdr3_aa: ASSYTRVENTEAF

v_call: TRBV28
j_call: TRBJ2-7
d_call: TRBD2
clone_size: NA
cdr3_aa: ASSLAGGVYEQY

v_call: TRBV19
j_call: TRBJ2-1
d_call: TRBD2
clone_size: NA
cdr3_aa: ASKAMRTSSYNEQF

v_call: TRBV27
j_call: TRBJ2-5
d_call: TRBD2
clone_size: NA
cdr3_aa: ASSSSSGWQETQY

v_call: TRBV27
j_call: TRBJ1-1
d_call: TRBD1
clone_size: NA
cdr3_aa: ASKGGTGNTEAF

v_call: TRBV29-1
j_call: TRBJ2-1
d_call: TRBD1
clone_size: NA
cdr3_aa: SVESDRGNEQF

v_call: TRBV7-6
j_call: TRBJ1-2
d_call: NA
clone_size: NA
cdr3_aa: ASSAADSTYGYT

v_call: TRBV7-2
j_call: TRBJ1-1
d_call: NA
clone_size: NA
cdr3_aa: ASSLGSFPRGSTEAF

v_call: TRBV2
j_call: TRBJ2-5
d_call: TRBD2
clone_size: NA
cdr3_aa: ASSEVVAGVQETQY

v_call: TRBV2
j_call: TRBJ2-3
d_call: NA
clone_size: NA
cdr3_aa: ASSGVRQSTDTQY

v_call: TRBV5-1
j_call: TRBJ1-4
d_call: NA
clone_size: NA
cdr3_aa: ASSLWAGLATNEKLF

v_call: TRBV6-4
j_call: TRBJ1-1
d_call: NA
clone_size: once
cdr3_aa: ASSLEQGNTEAF

v_call: TRBV6-5
j_call: TRBJ1-1
d_call: NA
clone_size: NA
cdr3_aa: ASSYAVNTEAF

v_call: TRBV6-5
j_call: TRBJ1-1
d_call: NA
clone_size: NA
cdr3_aa: ASSRNTEAF

v_call: TRBV9
j_call: TRBJ2-2
d_call: TRBD2
clone_size: once
cdr3_aa: ASSVSGTRGAGELF

v_call: TRBV28
j_call: TRBJ2-3
d_call: TRBD1
clone_size: once
cdr3_aa: ASSTPLQGAVGDTQY

v_call: TRBV2
j_call: TRBJ2-1
d_call: TRBD1
clone_size: NA
cdr3_aa: ARTNQGAHNEQF

v_call: TRBV7-9
j_call: TRBJ1-5
d_call: NA
clone_size: once
cdr3_aa: ASSLARGPTHNQPQH

v_call: TRBV19
j_call: TRBJ1-2
d_call: TRBD1
clone_size: NA
cdr3_aa: ASSIGSGQALYGYT

v_call: TRBV4-1
j_call: TRBJ2-1
d_call: TRBD2
clone_size: NA
cdr3_aa: ASSPGLAGVYEQF

v_call: TRBV10-3
j_call: TRBJ1-1
d_call: TRBD1
clone_size: NA
cdr3_aa: AISEWDRNTEAF

v_call: TRBV4-3
j_call: TRBJ1-2
d_call: NA
clone_size: few
cdr3_aa: ASSQDVGAGGYT